This T cell receptor beta chain stems from a study of early stage breast cancer tumors. Study context: ER+/PR+/HER2- status applied to about 80% of the 16 invasive breast tumors. Findings and limits, study-wide: Tumor and normal breast were distinguished via blood comparison in about 90% of the 16 patients. Most shared enriched TCRB sequences were commonly generated ones.

This CDR3 is built from 15 residues. Germline CDR1 reads SGHTA; CDR2 reads FQGNSA. V was pared by 1 base and J by 3 bases, with 13 bases between. Remarks on this clone: Its specificity is not known.

Each sample had two DNA replicates, roughly 0.5 ug blood or roughly 1.5 ug tissue. TCRdb's table, derived via immunoSEQ multiplex PCR, lists solely in-frame clones and lacks some. Of tens of thousands of clones listed, around 67% are singletons. Sequencing was carried out using blood. The chain joins TRBV7-2 to TRBJ2-7, with D perhaps being TRBD1 or TRBD2 (5 bases each). This sequence was found in a person between 35 and 49 years old with breast cancer. In DNA, the CDR3 is TGTGCCAGCAGCTTAGGAGGGGTAATAGGCTACGAGCAGTACTTC. Amino acid sequence: CASSLGGVIGYEQYF.